This T cell receptor (beta chain) was captured by sequencing in a study of vaccination and CD4 T cells after COVID-19. To note about this clonotype: What it recognizes is unknown.

The V end lost 0 bases, the J end lost 7 bases, and 15 bases lay between the germline ends. The CDR3 runs to 15 residues. CDR1 and CDR2 (germline): MNHEY, SVGAGI. Cultured CD4+ T-cell DNA underwent Oncomine TCR Beta short-read sequencing. TCRdb called the PCR reads again in MiXCR, with one record for every CDR3 protein. The sample comprises about 15,000 distinct CDR3 sequences, roughly three fifths of which are singletons, and about 10% rests with the top ten. Treatment specified: roughly ten-day PBMC culture with coronavirus spike peptide pools or control peptides (ViraFEST assay). T cells were expanded with peptide pools, and expanded clonotypes were identified by TCR sequencing. Dates of positive PCR ran from March to December 2020, before US Alpha, Beta and Delta variants.

V is TRBV6-5 and J is TRBJ2-5; D may be TRBD1 (5 bases). Sequencing was performed on CD4+ T cells from blood, cultured in vitro. This sequence was found in a human donor who had recovered from COVID-19. The CDR3 sequence is CASSYSYVIQGTQYF. As DNA, the CDR3 is TGTGCCAGCAGTTACTCTTACGTAATCCAGGGGACCCAGTACTTC.